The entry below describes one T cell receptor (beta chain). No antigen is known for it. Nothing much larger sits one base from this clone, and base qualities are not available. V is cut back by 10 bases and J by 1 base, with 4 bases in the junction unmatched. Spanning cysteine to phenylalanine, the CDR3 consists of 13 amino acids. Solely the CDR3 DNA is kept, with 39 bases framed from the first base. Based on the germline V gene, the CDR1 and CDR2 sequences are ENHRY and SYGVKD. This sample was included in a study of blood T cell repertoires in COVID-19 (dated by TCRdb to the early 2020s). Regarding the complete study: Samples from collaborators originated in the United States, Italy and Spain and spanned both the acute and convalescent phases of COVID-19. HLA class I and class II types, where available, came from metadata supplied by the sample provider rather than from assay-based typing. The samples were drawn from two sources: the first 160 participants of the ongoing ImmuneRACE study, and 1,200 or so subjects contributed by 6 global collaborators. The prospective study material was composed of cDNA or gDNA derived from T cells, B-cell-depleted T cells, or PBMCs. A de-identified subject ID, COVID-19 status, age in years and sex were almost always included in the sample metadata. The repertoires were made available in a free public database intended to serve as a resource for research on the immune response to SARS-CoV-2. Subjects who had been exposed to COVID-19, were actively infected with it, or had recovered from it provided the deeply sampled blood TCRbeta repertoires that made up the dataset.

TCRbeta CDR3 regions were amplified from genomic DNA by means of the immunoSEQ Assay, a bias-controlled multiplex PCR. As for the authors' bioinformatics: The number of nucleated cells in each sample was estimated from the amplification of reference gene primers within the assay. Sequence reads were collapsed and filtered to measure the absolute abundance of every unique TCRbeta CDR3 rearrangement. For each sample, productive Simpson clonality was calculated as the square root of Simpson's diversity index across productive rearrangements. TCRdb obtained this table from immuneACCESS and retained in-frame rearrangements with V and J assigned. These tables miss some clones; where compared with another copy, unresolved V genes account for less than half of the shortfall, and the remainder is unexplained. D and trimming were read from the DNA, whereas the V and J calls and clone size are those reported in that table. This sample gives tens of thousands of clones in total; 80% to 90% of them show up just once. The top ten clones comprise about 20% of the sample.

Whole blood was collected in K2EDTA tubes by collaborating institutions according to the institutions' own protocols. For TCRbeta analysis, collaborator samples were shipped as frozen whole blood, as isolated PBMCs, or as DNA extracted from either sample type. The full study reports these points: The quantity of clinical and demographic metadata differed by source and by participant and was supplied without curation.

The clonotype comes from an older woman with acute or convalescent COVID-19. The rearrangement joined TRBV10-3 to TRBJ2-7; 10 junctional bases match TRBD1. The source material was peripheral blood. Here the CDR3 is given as CATRQGASYEQYF. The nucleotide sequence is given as TGTGCCACCCGACAGGGGGCGTCCTACGAGCAGTACTTC.